Presented here are 5 T cell receptor beta chains from one specimen sequenced in a study of neurological immune-mediated disorders. TCRdb called the 5' RACE reads again in MiXCR, with one record for every CDR3 protein. The data contain nearly 45,000 distinct CDR3 sequences, 10% to 15% of them seen just once; the ten biggest clones take up 1.3%. What was sequenced was PBMCs. The receptors here all came from a female donor in good health.

In this sample, this clonotype turned up many times. J is TRBJ2-3 and V is TRBV5-1; weak D call: TRBD2 (6 bases). The length of the CDR3 is 16 residues. Trimming removed 0 bases from V and 0 bases from J, with 11 bases in between. The germline V gene has CDR1 SGHRS and CDR2 YFSETQ. CDR3 in DNA: TGCGCCAGCAGCTTGGGTCGCGGGGCTAGCACAGATACGCAGTATTTT. Its protein is CASSLGRGASTDTQYF.

In this sample, this clonotype turned up many times. The genes are TRBV15 and TRBJ2-7, with 7 bases lining up with TRBD1. CDR1 and CDR2 (germline): LNHNV, YYDKDF (reference sequence). The CDR3 is 16 amino acids. V gave up 3 bases and J gave up 3 bases; unmatched junction bases: 11. As DNA, the CDR3 is TGTGCCACCAGCAGGGCCGCAGGGGGATCATACTACGAGCAGTACTTC. Protein: CATSRAAGGSYYEQYF.

This clonotype was seen ten or more times. The V gene is TRBV7-9, the J gene TRBJ2-1; D is perhaps TRBD2 (6 bases). The germline CDR1 and CDR2 sequences are SEHNR and FQNEAQ (reference sequence). The CDR3 loop spans 15 amino acids. V lost 5 bases, J lost 8 bases, and 19 bases lay in between. DNA of the CDR3: TGTGCCAGCAGCCCCCGGAGGGCCGGTTGGGATGAGCAGTTCTTC. Its protein product is CASSPRRAGWDEQFF.

This clonotype occurred many times. The V and J genes are TRBV3-1 and TRBJ1-6; D is ambiguous. V was trimmed by 1 base and J by 5 bases, leaving 3 bases between them. In germline, CDR1 is LGHDT, CDR2 YNNKEL (reference sequence). This CDR3 has 13 residues. As DNA, the CDR3 is TGTGCCAGCAGCCAAGCCCATAATTCACCCCTCCACTTT. It is translated as CASSQAHNSPLHF.

V and J are TRBV9 and TRBJ2-7, with 8 bases aligning to TRBD2. J was trimmed by 3 bases and V by 0 bases; bases with no gene match: 2. Germline-derived CDR1 and CDR2 are SGDLS and YYNGEE. The CDR3 loop spans 14 amino acids. CDR3 amino acids: CASSVAGGIYEQYF. CDR3 sequence (DNA): TGTGCCAGCAGCGTAGCGGGGGGGATCTACGAGCAGTACTTC.